A single sample gave rise to the 10 T cell receptor beta chains below, sequenced in a study of blood T cell repertoires in COVID-19. The repertoire was sequenced with immunoSEQ multiplex PCR; TCRdb's copy has only in-frame clones and lacks some. Altogether 130,000 or so clones are present, approximately 80% being singletons, with the ten largest covering 9% to 15%. The sample comprised peripheral blood. Receptors originate from an older woman with acute or convalescent COVID-19.

The chain recombines TRBV12-3 or TRBV12-4 with TRBJ1-1; the D is unclear. The CDR3 length is 12 residues. V lost 6 bases and J lost 11, with 16 bases in between. The CDR3 DNA sequence: TGTGCCAGCAGCCTGGAAATAGCTCAGGCTTTCTTT. It encodes CASSLEIAQAFF.

CDR3 loop: CASSIAGNYGYTF. In DNA, the CDR3 is TGTGCCAGCAGCATCGCGGGAAACTATGGCTACACCTTC. The chain employs TRBV7-8 and TRBJ1-2; D gene ambiguous. V shed 5 bases and J shed 2 bases, with 9 bases lying between them. Germline loops: CDR1 SGHVS, CDR2 FQNEAQ. The CDR3 length is 13 residues. Full variable domain (outside the CDR3, taken from reference TRBV7-8 and TRBJ1-2): GAGVSQSPRYKVAKRGQDVALRCDPISGHVSLFWYQQALGQGPEFLTYFQNEAQLDKSGLPSDRFFAERPEGSVSTLKIQRTQQEDSAVYLCASSIAGNYGYTFGSGTRLTVV.

This chain joins TRBV12-3 or TRBV12-4 and TRBJ2-2; D remains ambiguous. The CDR3 has 13 residues. Trimming shortened V by 8 bases and J by 1 base, and 8 bases separated the two germline ends. CDR3 region: CASLPGNTGELFF. For the CDR3, the DNA is TGTGCCAGCCTGCCAGGGAACACCGGGGAGCTGTTTTTT.

This clone was counted once. The chain joins TRBV19 to TRBJ1-2, with D perhaps TRBD1 (5 bases). V lost 8 bases and J 4 bases, leaving 17 bases between the germline ends. The CDR3 sequence is 14 residues long. Germline V CDR1 and CDR2: LNHDA, SQIVND (reference sequence). CDR3 protein: CASCSGTGVYGYTF. The CDR3 region has the DNA TGTGCCAGTTGCTCCGGGACGGGGGTCTATGGCTACACCTTC.

The CDR3 loop reads CASSEWGQYLDGYTF. The CDR3 nucleotides are TGTGCCAGCAGCGAATGGGGACAGTACCTTGATGGCTACACCTTC. The rearrangement joins TRBV7-9 to TRBJ1-2; 7 bases are shared with TRBD1. J was trimmed by 6 bases and V by 5 bases; bases with no gene match: 12. The CDR3 length is 15 residues. CDR1 and CDR2 from the germline V gene are SEHNR and FQNEAQ (reference sequence).

This rearrangement joins TRBV29-1 to TRBJ1-3; TRBD1 agrees at 9 bases. CDR3 size: 13 residues. The V segment lost 4 bases and the J segment 3 bases; nucleotides outside the gene matches: 1. Per germline, CDR1 SQVTM and CDR2 ANQGSEA. The CDR3 is CSVGQGVGNTIYF. The CDR3 coding sequence is TGCAGCGTTGGACAGGGGGTTGGAAACACCATATATTTT.

The V gene is TRBV27, the J gene TRBJ2-7; D remains unclear. In germline, CDR1 is MNHEY, CDR2 SMNVEV (reference sequence). This CDR3 contains 12 residues. The V gene lost 3 bases and the J gene lost 5 bases, with 8 bases spanning the gap. CDR3: CASSLAGHEQYF. DNA of the CDR3: TGTGCCAGCAGTTTGGCTGGCCACGAGCAGTACTTC.

The gene calls are TRBV12-3 or TRBV12-4 and TRBJ2-5; 7 positions match TRBD1. V lost 6 bases to trimming and J lost 4 bases; unmatched junction nucleotides: 5. This CDR3 spans 13 amino acids. The CDR3 bases are TGTGCCAGCAGCCTGGGACAGACAGAGACCCAGTACTTC. Translation: CASSLGQTETQYF.

This chain uses TRBV4-1 with TRBJ1-6, with D possibly TRBD1 on 5 matching bases. Germline V gene sequence: CDR1 MGHRA, CDR2 YSYEKL. The CDR3 loop spans 16 amino acids. The V end lost 0 bases, the J end lost 10 bases, and 16 bases lay between the germline ends. This chain's CDR3 is CASSQEIGRASSPLHF. The CDR3 nucleotides are TGCGCCAGCAGCCAAGAGATCGGCAGGGCTTCCTCACCCCTCCACTTT.

The chain combines TRBV7-9 with TRBJ1-5, with 7 nucleotides matching TRBD1. The CDR3 has 15 amino acids. Looked up from germline, CDR1 is SEHNR and CDR2 is FQNEAQ (reference sequence). Trimming at V came to 6 bases and at J to 0 bases, leaving 5 bases not matched to a gene. DNA for the CDR3: TGTGCCAGCAGTCCAGGGGGATATAGCAATCAGCCCCAGCATTTT. Translating it yields CASSPGGYSNQPQHF.